The 21 T cell receptor beta chains presented below share a single source sample, sequenced in a study of T-cell reconstitution after alpha-beta-depleted transplantation in children. Preparing the TCRbeta library involved the use of unique molecular identifiers. In TCRdb, the PCR reads were re-called with MiXCR into one record per CDR3 protein. The sample holds around 600,000 distinct CDR3 sequences, roughly 17% seen once. The starting material was PBMCs from the stem cell graft donor, obtained from the stem cell graft. The receptor source for this set is a human donor who donated a stem cell graft to a child with acute myeloid leukemia.

This clonotype was seen a handful of times. The chain links TRBV7-9 to TRBJ1-2; 11 bases agree with TRBD1. V trimming: 8 bases; J trimming: 7 bases; junction bases outside the gene matches: 12. This CDR3 spans 15 amino acids. Germline CDR1 reads SEHNR; CDR2 reads FQNEAQ (reference sequence). CDR3 protein: CASPFLGQGDRGYTF. In nucleotides, the CDR3 is TGTGCCAGCCCCTTTCTGGGACAGGGGGATCGTGGCTACACCTTC.

This clonotype was observed a few times. The gene calls are TRBV6-1 and TRBJ1-5; no definite D call. V lost 6 bases and J 2 bases, leaving 17 bases between the germline ends. The CDR3 extends over 16 amino acids. CDR1 is MNHNS, CDR2 SASEGT, per germline. For the CDR3, the DNA is TGTGCCAGCAGCCTTTCTTCGGAAGGAGGCAATCAGCCCCAGCATTTT. This gives the protein CASSLSSEGGNQPQHF.

The sample holds many counts of this clonotype. The chain is built from TRBV12-3 or TRBV12-4 and TRBJ2-2; no firm D call. V was pared by 4 bases and J by 5 bases, with 8 bases between. The CDR3 consists of 13 residues. This chain's CDR3 is CASSSRWTGELFF. Written as DNA, the CDR3 is TGTGCCAGCAGTTCCCGCTGGACCGGGGAGCTGTTTTTT.

V is TRBV7-2 and J is TRBJ1-4, with D possibly being TRBD1 (5 bases). Germline lookup yields CDR1 SGHTA and CDR2 FQGNSA. Trimming removed 6 bases at V and 7 bases at J, with 15 bases between. CDR3 size: 14 residues. CDR3 residues: CASSPGTEIEKLFF. CDR3 in DNA: TGTGCCAGCAGTCCCGGGACTGAGATTGAAAAACTGTTTTTT.

V usage is TRBV20-1 and J usage is TRBJ2-5; possible D gene TRBD2, 7 bases. V was cut by 3 bases and J by 1 base, with 15 bases left in between. The CDR3 consists of 15 residues. Germline CDR1 DFQATT, CDR2 SNEGSKA (reference sequence). DNA of the CDR3: TGCAGTGCTAGGATGGGGGGGGCCCCCCAAGAGACCCAGTACTTC. Amino acid sequence: CSARMGGAPQETQYF.

This clonotype was seen repeatedly, ten times or more. The V gene is TRBV20-1, the J gene TRBJ2-1, with D possibly being TRBD1 or TRBD2 (6 bases each). The CDR3 is made up of 14 amino acids. CDR1 DFQATT and CDR2 SNEGSKA come from the germline V gene (reference sequence). V was cut by 5 bases and J by 4 bases, with 15 bases left in between. The CDR3 here is CSAPRGGKYNEQFF. The CDR3 DNA sequence: TGCAGTGCTCCTAGAGGGGGGAAGTACAATGAGCAGTTCTTC.

This clonotype occurred a few times. The chain uses TRBV4-3 and TRBJ2-1; 10 nucleotides line up with TRBD1. Germline V gives CDR1 LGHNA, CDR2 YSLEER. The CDR3 has 15 residues. The J segment lost 8 bases and the V segment lost 2 bases, leaving 6 bases of the junction unmatched. CDR3 loop: CASSQTSTGGYEQFF. CDR3 DNA sequence: TGCGCCAGCAGCCAAACCTCGACAGGGGGCTATGAGCAGTTCTTC.

Many counts were recorded for this clonotype. CDR3: CASSLGEADSYNEQFF. CDR3 bases: TGTGCCAGCAGTTTGGGGGAAGCGGACTCCTACAATGAGCAGTTCTTC. This chain uses TRBV12-3 or TRBV12-4 with TRBJ2-1; either TRBD1 or TRBD2 may fit D (5 bases each). V dropped 3 bases and J dropped 0 bases, with 12 bases sitting between them. This CDR3 comprises 16 residues.

This clonotype was picked up many times. V is TRBV4-3 and J is TRBJ2-7; TRBD2 is a possible D gene (6 bases). Trimming shortened V by 1 base and J by 2 bases, and 18 bases separated the two germline ends. Germline CDR1 reads LGHNA; CDR2 reads YSLEER. CDR3 size: 17 residues. The CDR3 loop is CASSQGVQEGYPYEQYF. CDR3 DNA: TGCGCCAGCAGCCAAGGCGTACAGGAGGGGTACCCCTACGAGCAGTACTTC.

In this sample, this clonotype turned up many times. The V call is TRBV25-1, the J call TRBJ2-1; 15 positions agree with TRBD2. V lost 4 bases to trimming and J lost 5 bases; unmatched junction nucleotides: 6. CDR1 is MGHDK, CDR2 SYGVNS, per germline. The CDR3 has 17 amino acids. The CDR3 DNA reads as TGTGCCAGCAGTGTTTGGACTAGCGGGGGGGCTGACAATGAGCAGTTCTTC. It encodes CASSVWTSGGADNEQFF.

This rearrangement joins TRBV7-9 to TRBJ1-2; D gene uncertain. Trimming removed 2 bases at V and 8 bases at J, with 12 bases between. The CDR3 length is 13 residues. The germline V gene encodes CDR1 SEHNR and CDR2 FQNEAQ (reference sequence). The CDR3, as DNA: TGTGCCAGCAGCTTAATACAGTTAGGAGGCTACACCTTC. It translates to CASSLIQLGGYTF.

V usage is TRBV24-1 and J usage is TRBJ2-3; TRBD2 matches 13 bases. This CDR3 is built from 18 residues. Germline V gene lookup returns CDR1 KGHDR and CDR2 SFDVKD. V shed 5 bases, J shed 4 bases, and the junction held 11 bases outside the gene matches. In DNA, the CDR3 is TGTGCCACCAGTGGGACTAGCGGGGGCTCTGGGGATCCAGATACGCAGTATTTT. Translation gives CATSGTSGGSGDPDTQYF.

This clonotype was counted ten times or more. The chain links TRBV20-1 to TRBJ2-3; D remains ambiguous. CDR3 length: 15 residues. V was shortened by 6 bases and J by 2 bases, with 18 bases between the two germline ends. Germline CDR1 DFQATT, CDR2 SNEGSKA (reference sequence). CDR3 sequence (DNA): TGCAGTGCGCCTGAGACCCGAGGATTCACAGATACGCAGTATTTT. This sequence encodes CSAPETRGFTDTQYF.

The V call is TRBV20-1, the J call TRBJ1-2, with D hard to call. Germline V CDR1 and CDR2: DFQATT, SNEGSKA (reference sequence). With 6 bases removed from V and 2 bases from J, the gap between germline ends came to 13 bases. The CDR3 length is 13 residues. The CDR3 bases are TGCAGTGCATCGGGTCTCCAAAACTATGGCTACACCTTC. Translation gives CSASGLQNYGYTF.

This sequence joins TRBV7-8 and TRBJ1-1; D possibly corresponds to TRBD1 (5 bases). Germline assignment: CDR1 SGHVS and CDR2 FQNEAQ. This CDR3 contains 15 residues. V was shortened by 1 base and J by 5 bases, with 14 bases between the two germline ends. The CDR3 DNA reads TGTGCCAGCAGCTTAGTGGGAGGGGTACGGACTGAAGCTTTCTTT. It specifies CASSLVGGVRTEAFF.

The V gene is TRBV19, the J gene TRBJ1-2; D is unresolved. Germline CDR1 reads LNHDA; CDR2 reads SQIVND (reference sequence). Trimming took 5 bases from V and 5 from J, leaving 12 bases between them. The CDR3 runs 13 residues. CDR3 DNA: TGTGCCAGTAGTGCGGGAGTCGAGTATGGCTACACCTTC. Amino acids: CASSAGVEYGYTF.

This chain links TRBV7-3 with TRBJ2-6; D is ambiguous. The CDR3 is 14 amino acids. The V end lost 3 bases, the J end lost 1 base, and 4 bases lay between the germline ends. The V gene's germline CDR1 is SGHTA and CDR2 FQGTGA. CDR3: CASSFNSGANVLTF. The CDR3 nucleotides are TGTGCCAGCAGCTTTAATTCTGGGGCCAACGTCCTGACTTTC.

This clonotype was observed many times. J is TRBJ2-1 and V is TRBV20-1; 8 nucleotides match TRBD2. CDR1 DFQATT and CDR2 SNEGSKA come from the germline V gene (reference sequence). The CDR3 covers 14 residues. V dropped 5 bases and J dropped 7; count of bases not matched to a gene: 10. The CDR3 region has the DNA TGCAGTGCTCATCGGGGGGGGGCGGAGAATGAGCAGTTCTTC. Translated, it gives CSAHRGGAENEQFF.

This clonotype occurred a few times. CDR3 bases: TGCGCCAGCAGCTTGACGGGGGGTCTCTCCTACGAGCAGTACGTC. Translation: CASSLTGGLSYEQYV. The chain links TRBV5-1 to TRBJ2-7, with TRBD2 matching 7 bases. The CDR3 is 15 amino acids. Germline V gene sequence: CDR1 SGHRS, CDR2 YFSETQ. V lost 1 base to trimming and J lost 0 bases; unmatched junction nucleotides: 4.

Many counts were recorded for this clonotype. CDR3 nucleotide sequence: TGCAGTGCTAGAGGCTTAACTAGCACAGATACGCAGTATTTT. Translating gives CSARGLTSTDTQYF. The chain combines TRBV20-1 with TRBJ2-3, with D unresolved. Trimming removed 1 base from V and 0 bases from J, with 8 bases in between. Per the germline V gene, CDR1 is DFQATT and CDR2 is SNEGSKA (reference sequence). The CDR3 covers 14 residues.

At least ten counts were recorded for this clonotype. The V and J genes are TRBV6-5 and TRBJ2-5, with D perhaps TRBD1 (7 bases). The CDR3 runs to 14 residues. Germline values: CDR1 MNHEY, CDR2 SVGAGI. Trimming pared 2 bases from V and 2 bases from J, leaving 9 bases between. CDR3 nucleotides: TGTGCCAGCAGTTACGCGGGACAGCAAGAGACCCAGTACTTC. Encoded protein: CASSYAGQQETQYF.